The clone carrying this T cell receptor (beta chain) was counted only a few times. Each sample gave at least 6.5 million isolated PBMCs. Using a J-beta primer mix together with a sample-barcoded 5' primer, a second PCR was run for about 7 to 12 cycles. TCRdb processed the 5' RACE reads anew with MiXCR; each CDR3 protein has one entry. In the table there are hundreds of thousands of distinct CDR3 sequences, about 61% of which are singletons. This sample was included in a study of blood T cells in healthy people across ages. The TCR originated in a man aged 40-49 years in good health. Sequencing was performed on blood.

CDR3 sequence (DNA): TGCAGTGCTAGAATCAGCGGGAGGGCCACCGGTACTTCTGGGGCCAACGTCCTGACTTTC. It specifies CSARISGRATGTSGANVLTF. V usage is TRBV20-1 and J usage is TRBJ2-6, with 10 bases aligning to TRBD2. Germline CDR1 is DFQATT and CDR2 is SNEGSKA (reference sequence). This CDR3 is 20 amino acids long. Unmatched junction bases numbered 14, after V lost 2 bases and J lost 1 base.